One sample yielded the 3 T cell receptor beta chains listed below, sequenced in a study of regulatory T cells in long-lasting Graves disease. Construction of TCR beta libraries relied on iRepertoire HTBI primers and on Arm-PCR targeting CDR3 regions. Each CDR3 protein gets one entry after TCRdb re-called the multiplex PCR reads with MiXCR. The sample lists around 450,000 distinct CDR3 sequences; 14% to 15% were seen once. Time point: newly diagnosed GD, antithyroid drugs for less than 3 months. PBMC-derived RNA was used for the TCR library. Separately, the same data were catalogued under a study of T cells in Graves' hyperthyroidism and ophthalmopathy.

Specimen: peripheral blood mononuclear cells (PBMCs), collected at new diagnosis, from a patient treated with antithyroid drugs. The receptors come from a woman aged 40 to 50 with Graves disease.

Many counts were recorded for this clonotype. This chain links TRBV28 with TRBJ2-2; D is possibly TRBD2 (6 bases). The CDR3 has 14 residues. CDR1 is MDHEN, CDR2 SYDVKM, per germline. Trimming shortened V by 3 bases and J by 6 bases, and 11 bases separated the two germline ends. The CDR3 bases are TGTGCCAGCAGTTTGTTAGGGAGGCCCGGGGAGCTGTTTTTT. This gives the protein CASSLLGRPGELFF.

This clonotype showed up many times. The gene calls are TRBV29-1 and TRBJ2-7; TRBD1 matches at 9 bases. CDR1 and CDR2 (germline): SQVTM, ANQGSEA. The CDR3 covers 12 residues. The junction had 8 bases not matched to a gene; V was cut back by 6 bases and J by 8 bases. The chain's CDR3 is CSVGWDREKQYF. CDR3 sequence (DNA): TGCAGCGTGGGGTGGGACAGGGAAAAGCAGTACTTC.

This clonotype was recorded many times. The rearrangement links TRBV7-3 to TRBJ2-1; 7 bases agree with TRBD1. The CDR3 extends over 17 amino acids. The germline V gene has CDR1 SGHTA and CDR2 FQGTGA. V lost 4 bases and J lost 7; bases outside the gene matches: 16. This chain's CDR3 is CASSSIPTGQYSNEQFF. CDR3 DNA: TGTGCCAGCAGCTCTATCCCCACGGGACAGTATTCGAATGAGCAGTTCTTC. Full variable domain (remainder filled in from reference TRBV7-3 and TRBJ2-1): GAGVSQTPSNKVTEKGKYVELRCDPISGHTALYWYRQSLGQGPEFLIYFQGTGAADDSGLPNDRFFAVRPEGSVSTLKIQRTERGDSAVYLCASSSIPTGQYSNEQFFGPGTRLTVL.